Below are 6 T cell receptor beta chains sequenced from a single sample in a study of T cells in Graves' hyperthyroidism and ophthalmopathy. Amplified TCR beta CDR3 regions came from RNA transcripts. The primer set for the first-round RT-PCR of the TCR CDR3 was HTBI. TCRdb independently ran MiXCR on the multiplex PCR reads; one entry per CDR3 protein. Of over 250,000 distinct CDR3 sequences detected, around 25% appear once; the ten largest clones hold about 30%. Sequencing was carried out using blood. The receptors come from a man between 40 and 49 years old with Graves' hyperthyroidism that later progressed to Graves' ophthalmopathy.

This clonotype was seen repeatedly, ten times or more. The chain uses TRBV24-1 and TRBJ2-5; TRBD2 matches at 9 bases. Germline V CDR1 and CDR2: KGHDR, SFDVKD. This CDR3 is built from 17 residues. The ends lost 3 bases at V and 4 bases at J; junction bases unmatched: 11. The CDR3 DNA reads TGTGCCACCAGTGATAAAGTAGCGGGAGCCGCCGGAGAGACCCAGTACTTC. Protein product: CATSDKVAGAAGETQYF.

This clonotype was counted at least ten times. The chain combines TRBV19 with TRBJ2-5; weak D call: TRBD1 (6 bases). The germline CDR1 and CDR2 sequences are LNHDA and SQIVND (reference sequence). The V and J ends lost 2 bases and 5 bases respectively, with 9 bases between them. The CDR3 extends over 13 amino acids. The CDR3 loop reads CASSIQGPETQYF. CDR3 coding DNA: TGTGCCAGTAGTATACAGGGGCCCGAGACCCAGTACTTC.

The CDR3 reads CSARDFMNTEAFF. CDR3 DNA: TGCAGTGCCAGGGACTTCATGAACACTGAAGCTTTCTTT. The V and J genes are TRBV20-1 and TRBJ1-1, with D perhaps matching TRBD1 (5 bases). Looked up from germline, CDR1 is DFQATT and CDR2 is SNEGSKA (reference sequence). This CDR3 region has 13 residues. Trimming shortened V by 6 bases and J by 0 bases, and 11 bases separated the two germline ends.

This clonotype came up once. This sequence joins TRBV27 and TRBJ2-7; D possibly corresponds to TRBD2 (6 bases). Germline V lookup: CDR1 MNHEY, CDR2 SMNVEV (reference sequence). V lost 5 bases and J 4 bases, leaving 18 bases between the germline ends. This CDR3 is 15 amino acids long. As DNA, the CDR3 is TGTGCCAGCAGTCCAGACGCAAGCGGGTTTTACGAGCAGTACTTC. Translated, it gives CASSPDASGFYEQYF.

This clonotype occurred many times. The chain couples TRBV19 to TRBJ2-5, with TRBD1 matching over 9 bases. The trim removed 4 bases at V and 3 bases at J, leaving 3 bases unmatched. CDR1 is LNHDA and CDR2 is SQIVND in the germline V gene (reference sequence). This CDR3 is built from 14 residues. The CDR3 loop is CASSNRGREETQYF. The CDR3, as DNA: TGTGCCAGTAGTAACAGGGGGCGCGAAGAGACCCAGTACTTC.

CDR3 DNA sequence: TGTGCCAGCACTAAGACAGGGGGCTGGAGTGAAGCTTTCTTT. Translated: CASTKTGGWSEAFF. The chain carries TRBV6-1 and TRBJ1-1, with 10 bases aligning to TRBD1. V shed 7 bases and J 7 bases; nucleotides not matched to a gene: 9. Germline V gene data show CDR1 as MNHNS and CDR2 as SASEGT. This CDR3 has 14 amino acids.